The source of this T cell receptor beta chain is a study of blood T cell repertoires in COVID-19. TCRdb's copy holds only in-frame clones and misses some; the assay was immunoSEQ multiplex PCR. The sample carries roughly 230,000 clones, 90% recorded once. This clone was detected once. Seattle patients were enrolled during active infection and followed longitudinally. The CDR3 consists of 15 residues. V shed 1 base and J 6 bases; nucleotides not matched to a gene: 4. In germline, CDR1 is KGHDR, CDR2 SFDVKD. The rearrangement joins TRBV24-1 to TRBJ2-1; 8 nucleotides agree with TRBD2. Material for sequencing was peripheral blood. This clonotype originated in a woman in her fifties or sixties with COVID-19, enrolled during active disease. The CDR3 DNA reads TGTGCCACCAGTGATTTCCGGGGGGGTGTCAATGAGCAGTTCTTC. Protein sequence: CATSDFRGGVNEQFF.